The text below deals with one T cell receptor (beta chain). Its antigen is unidentified. This entry belongs to a study of cytomegalovirus exposure and HLA in healthy donors. General study points: The authors listed 150 to 200 TCR beta chains as cytomegalovirus-associated.

The primer mix had 60 Vbeta and 13 Jbeta primers. Only in-frame clones appear in the TCRdb table, and some are missing; sequencing was by immunoSEQ multiplex PCR. Of some 100,000 clones listed, approximately 76% are singletons. Looked up from germline, CDR1 is SNHLY and CDR2 is FYNNEI. This CDR3 region has 12 residues. This clonotype was sampled from a woman between 45 and 65 years old in good health and CMV-seropositive. The V call is TRBV2, the J call TRBJ2-5, with D possibly matching TRBD2 (6 bases). The DNA end is a closer match to TRBJ2-7, so the J assignment may be wrong. The sequenced sample consisted of PBMCs. CDR3 coding DNA: TGTGCCAGCAGAGGAGGGGTTGACGAGCAGTACTTC. Translating it yields CASRGGVDEQYF.